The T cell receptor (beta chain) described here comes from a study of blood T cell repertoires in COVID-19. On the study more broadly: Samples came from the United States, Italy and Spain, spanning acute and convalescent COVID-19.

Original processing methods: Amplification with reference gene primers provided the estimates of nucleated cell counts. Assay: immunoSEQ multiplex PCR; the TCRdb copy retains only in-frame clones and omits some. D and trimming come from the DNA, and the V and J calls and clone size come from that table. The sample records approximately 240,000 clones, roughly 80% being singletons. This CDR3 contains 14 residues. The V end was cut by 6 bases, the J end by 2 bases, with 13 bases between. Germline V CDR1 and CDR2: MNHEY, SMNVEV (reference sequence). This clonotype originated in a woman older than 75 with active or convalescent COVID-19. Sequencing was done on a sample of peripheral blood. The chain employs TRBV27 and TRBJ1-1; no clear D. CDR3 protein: CASRRRRVNTEAFF. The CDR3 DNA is TGTGCCAGCAGGAGGAGGCGGGTCAACACTGAAGCTTTCTTT.